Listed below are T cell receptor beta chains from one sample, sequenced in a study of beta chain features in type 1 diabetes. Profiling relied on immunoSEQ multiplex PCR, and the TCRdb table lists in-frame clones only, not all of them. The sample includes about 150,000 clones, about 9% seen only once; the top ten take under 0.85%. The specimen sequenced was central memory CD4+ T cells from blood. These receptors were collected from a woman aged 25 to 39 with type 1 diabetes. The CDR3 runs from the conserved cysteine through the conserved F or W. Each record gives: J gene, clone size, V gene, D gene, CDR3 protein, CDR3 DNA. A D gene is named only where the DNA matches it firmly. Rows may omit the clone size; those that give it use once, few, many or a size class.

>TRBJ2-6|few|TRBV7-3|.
CASSLNSPSGANVLTF
TGTGCCAGCAGCTTAAATAGTCCCTCTGGGGCCAACGTCCTGACTTTC
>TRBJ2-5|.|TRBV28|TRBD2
CASSLASGTQETQYF
TGTGCCAGCAGTTTGGCTAGCGGGACCCAAGAGACCCAGTACTTC
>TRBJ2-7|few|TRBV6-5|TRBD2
CASSWGLAGAGEQYF
TGTGCCAGCAGTTGGGGACTAGCGGGAGCCGGTGAGCAGTACTTC
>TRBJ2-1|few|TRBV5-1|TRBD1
CASSLGDRDNEQFF
TGCGCCAGCAGCTTGGGAGACAGGGACAATGAGCAGTTCTTC
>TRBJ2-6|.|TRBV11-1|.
CASSDTQGGSGANVLTF
TGTGCCAGCAGCGATACCCAGGGAGGCTCTGGGGCCAACGTCCTGACTTTC
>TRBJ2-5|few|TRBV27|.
CASSSEFFGQETQYF
TGTGCCAGCAGTTCTGAGTTTTTTGGCCAAGAGACCCAGTACTTC
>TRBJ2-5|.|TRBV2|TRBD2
CASSVSGSPGQGTQYF
TGTGCCAGCAGTGTAAGCGGGAGCCCCGGCCAGGGGACCCAGTACTTC
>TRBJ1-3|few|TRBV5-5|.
CASSLRSGNTIYF
TGTGCCAGCAGCCTTCGCTCTGGAAACACCATATATTTT
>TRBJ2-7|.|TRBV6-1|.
CATDNGSEQYF
TGTGCCACTGACAACGGGAGCGAGCAGTACTTC
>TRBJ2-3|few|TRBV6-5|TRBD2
CASSYGLAGDLDTQYF
TGTGCCAGCAGTTACGGACTAGCGGGAGATTTGGATACGCAGTATTTT
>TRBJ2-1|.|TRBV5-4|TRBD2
CASSLGGLAGNYNEQFF
TGTGCCAGCAGCTTGGGGGGTTTAGCGGGGAACTACAATGAGCAGTTCTTC
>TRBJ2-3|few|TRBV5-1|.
CASSWSVYTDTQYF
TGCGCCAGCAGCTGGTCGGTATACACAGATACGCAGTATTTT
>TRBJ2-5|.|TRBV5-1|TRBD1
CASSLVGQGTSETQYF
TGCGCCAGCAGCTTGGTGGGACAGGGTACTTCGGAGACCCAGTACTTC
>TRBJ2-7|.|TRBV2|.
CASRRERGEQYF
TGTGCCAGCAGGAGGGAACGGGGCGAGCAGTACTTC
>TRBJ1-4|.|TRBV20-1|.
CSAPLDEKLFF
TGCAGTGCTCCACTGGATGAAAAACTGTTTTTT
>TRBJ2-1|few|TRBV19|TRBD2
CASSIRGSVLNNEQFF
TGTGCCAGTAGTATCCGCGGGAGCGTGCTTAACAATGAGCAGTTCTTC
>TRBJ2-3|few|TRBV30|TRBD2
CAWSRLAKGVDTQYF
TGTGCCTGGAGTAGACTAGCGAAAGGAGTAGATACGCAGTATTTT
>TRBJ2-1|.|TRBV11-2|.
CASGPQYGEQFF
TGTGCCAGCGGGCCCCAGTACGGTGAGCAGTTCTTC
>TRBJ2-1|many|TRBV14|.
CASSEASVYNEQFF
TGTGCCAGCAGCGAAGCGAGCGTCTACAATGAGCAGTTCTTC
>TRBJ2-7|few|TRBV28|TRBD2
CASSRTSAEQYF
TGTGCCAGCAGCCGGACTAGCGCCGAGCAGTACTTC
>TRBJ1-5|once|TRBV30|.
CAWSVGGGGQPQHF
TGTGCCTGGAGTGTAGGTGGGGGCGGTCAGCCCCAGCATTTT
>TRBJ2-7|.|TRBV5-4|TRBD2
CASSAEGGREREQYF
TGTGCCAGCAGCGCGGAGGGCGGGAGGGAGCGTGAGCAGTACTTC
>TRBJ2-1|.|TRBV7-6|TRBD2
CASSLDLAGARYNEQFF
TGTGCCAGCAGCTTAGATTTAGCGGGAGCTCGCTACAATGAGCAGTTCTTC
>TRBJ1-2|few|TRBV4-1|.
CASSQDGAGVDYTF
TGCGCCAGCAGCCAAGATGGAGCGGGGGTCGACTACACCTTC
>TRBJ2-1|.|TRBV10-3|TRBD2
CAISSGRAGNEQFF
TGTGCCATCAGTAGCGGGAGGGCAGGTAATGAGCAGTTCTTC
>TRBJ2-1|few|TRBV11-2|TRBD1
CASSASGTGLKVDNEQFF
TGTGCCAGCAGCGCGAGTGGGACAGGTCTTAAGGTTGACAATGAGCAGTTCTTC
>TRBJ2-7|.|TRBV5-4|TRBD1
CASSLSGGSRYEQYF
TGTGCCAGCAGCTTATCAGGGGGATCGAGGTACGAGCAGTACTTC
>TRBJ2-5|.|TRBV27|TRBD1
CASSYRGRFGETQYF
TGTGCCAGCAGTTACAGGGGGCGCTTCGGAGAGACCCAGTACTTC
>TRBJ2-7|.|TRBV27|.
CASSFEGYEQYF
TGTGCCAGCAGTTTCGAGGGCTACGAGCAGTACTTC
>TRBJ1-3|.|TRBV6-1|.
CASRLSVSGNTIYF
TGTGCCAGCAGGTTGTCAGTCTCTGGAAACACCATATATTTT
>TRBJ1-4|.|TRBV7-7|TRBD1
CASSSNRGEKLFF
TGTGCTAGCTCCTCAAACAGGGGTGAAAAACTGTTTTTT
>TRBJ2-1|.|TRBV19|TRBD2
CASSDPGLAGVYEQFF
TGTGCCAGTAGTGACCCGGGACTAGCGGGAGTATACGAGCAGTTCTTC
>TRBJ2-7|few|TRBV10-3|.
CAISEVRGDYEQYF
TGTGCCATCAGTGAAGTCAGGGGGGACTACGAGCAGTACTTC
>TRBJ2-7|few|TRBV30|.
CAWTAHYEDSYEQYF
TGTGCCTGGACCGCCCACTACGAGGATTCCTACGAGCAGTACTTC
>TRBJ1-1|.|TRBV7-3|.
CASSLTSGTGAEAFF
TGTGCCAGCAGCTTAACGTCAGGGACTGGAGCTGAAGCTTTCTTT
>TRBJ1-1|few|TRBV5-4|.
CASSFGLQMNTEAFF
TGTGCCAGCAGCTTTGGTTTACAGATGAACACTGAAGCTTTCTTT
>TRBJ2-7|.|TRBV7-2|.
CASSLGGSDSYEQYF
TGTGCCAGCAGCCTGGGTGGTAGCGACTCCTACGAGCAGTACTTC
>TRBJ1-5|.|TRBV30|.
CAWSVEGRQPQHF
TGTGCCTGGAGTGTGGAGGGGAGACAGCCCCAGCATTTT
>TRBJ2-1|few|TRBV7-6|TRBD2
CASSLALGTSGYNEQFF
TGTGCCAGCAGCTTAGCTCTTGGGACTAGCGGCTACAATGAGCAGTTCTTC
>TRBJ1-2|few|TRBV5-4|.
CASTNQILSVYTF
TGTGCCAGCACCAATCAGATTTTAAGTGTCTACACCTTC
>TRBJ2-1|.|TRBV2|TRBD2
CAGSKRETYNEQFF
TGTGCCGGGTCCAAGCGGGAGACCTACAATGAGCAGTTCTTC
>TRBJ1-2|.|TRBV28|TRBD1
CASSFGDREYGYTF
TGTGCCAGCAGTTTTGGGGACAGGGAATATGGCTACACCTTC
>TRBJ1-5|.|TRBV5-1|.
CASSLQGDSNQPQHF
TGCGCCAGCAGCTTGCAGGGCGATAGCAATCAGCCCCAGCATTTT
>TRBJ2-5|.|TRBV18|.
CASSPGGGETQYF
TGTGCCAGCTCACCGGGAGGAGGGGAGACCCAGTACTTC
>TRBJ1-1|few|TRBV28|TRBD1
CASNRGLGTEAFF
TGTGCCAGTAACAGGGGATTAGGGACTGAAGCTTTCTTT
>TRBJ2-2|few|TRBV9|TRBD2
CASSVTSGRTGELFF
TGTGCCAGCAGCGTAACTAGCGGGCGCACCGGGGAGCTGTTTTTT
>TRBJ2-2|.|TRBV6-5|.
CASSYPVTGELFF
TGTGCCAGCAGTTACCCAGTCACCGGGGAGCTGTTTTTT
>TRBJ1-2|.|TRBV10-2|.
CASSSPDGQSHYGYTF
TGCGCCAGCAGTTCCCCCGACGGACAGTCTCATTATGGCTACACCTTC
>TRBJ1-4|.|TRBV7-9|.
CASSLDPGEKLFF
TGTGCCAGCAGCTTAGATCCGGGGGAAAAACTGTTTTTT
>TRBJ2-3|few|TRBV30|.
CAWSSQGDTQYF
TGTGCCTGGAGCAGCCAGGGAGATACGCAGTATTTT
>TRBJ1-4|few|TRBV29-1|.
CSVGRGTSNEKLFF
TGCAGCGTTGGAAGGGGCACGTCTAATGAAAAACTGTTTTTT
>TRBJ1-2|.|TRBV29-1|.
CSVGRSGGYTF
TGCAGCGTTGGGCGATCAGGGGGCTACACCTTC
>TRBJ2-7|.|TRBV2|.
CASSLRLEGNEQYF
TGTGCCAGCAGCCTAAGGCTAGAGGGAAATGAGCAGTACTTC